This T cell receptor beta chain was captured by sequencing in a study of post-analysis software for immune sequencing data. Study-level background: Both relapsing-remitting and secondary progressive multiple sclerosis featured among the disease courses, as did progressive-relapsing multiple sclerosis.

Unique molecular identifiers had been added to the TCR beta cDNA libraries. Roughly 0.5 million cDNA molecules were obtained from about 0.98 to 11 million T cells. Via MiXCR, TCRdb re-called the PCR reads, giving one row per CDR3 protein. Of around 710,000 distinct CDR3 sequences in the sample, 40% to 55% were seen once. This clonotype has just a few counts. The antigen is undetermined. The germline gives CDR1 LNHNV, CDR2 YYDKDF (reference sequence). CDR3 size: 17 residues. Trimming pared 0 bases from V and 8 bases from J, leaving 21 bases between. General study findings and limits: A few TRBV segments appeared more often in patients than in controls, and TRBV5-6, TRBV5-1 and TRBV20-1 were among these.

This TCR came from a girl under 18 with multiple sclerosis. The sequenced sample was blood. The chain carries TRBV15 and TRBJ2-3; possible D gene TRBD2, 6 bases. CDR3 nucleotide sequence: TGTGCCACCAGCAGAGATTGGGGTAGCGGCTCACAAGGTACGCAGTATTTT. Translation gives CATSRDWGSGSQGTQYF.